This T cell receptor beta chain was sequenced in a study of naive and memory T cell subsets. Notes on the study in general: Clonotypes here are unpaired alpha or beta chain sequences.

This CDR3 region has 16 residues. J gave up 4 bases and V 0 bases, and 6 bases lay outside the gene matches. Looked up from germline, CDR1 is MNHEY and CDR2 is SVGAGI. Two oligonucleotides, mixed equimolar, formed the beta constant-region primer covering TRBC1 and TRBC2. Four rounds of PCR amplified the ligated cDNA using nested alpha and beta constant-region primers plus SP2. Ligation attached a single-stranded oligonucleotide with a 12-nucleotide UMI and the SP2 primer to the cDNA 3' end. TCRdb independently ran MiXCR on the UMI-ligation and nested PCR reads; one entry per CDR3 protein. The sample has some 110,000 distinct CDR3 sequences; 35% to 40% are singletons. Notes on this clonotype: What it binds is not known.

The receptor was isolated from a human donor in good health. The sequenced sample was central memory CD4+ T cells from blood. The chain joins TRBV6-5 to TRBJ1-1; 9 bases are shared with TRBD1. The CDR3 here is CASSYSWTGAGTEAFF. The CDR3 DNA is TGTGCCAGCAGTTACTCGTGGACAGGGGCGGGCACTGAAGCTTTCTTT.